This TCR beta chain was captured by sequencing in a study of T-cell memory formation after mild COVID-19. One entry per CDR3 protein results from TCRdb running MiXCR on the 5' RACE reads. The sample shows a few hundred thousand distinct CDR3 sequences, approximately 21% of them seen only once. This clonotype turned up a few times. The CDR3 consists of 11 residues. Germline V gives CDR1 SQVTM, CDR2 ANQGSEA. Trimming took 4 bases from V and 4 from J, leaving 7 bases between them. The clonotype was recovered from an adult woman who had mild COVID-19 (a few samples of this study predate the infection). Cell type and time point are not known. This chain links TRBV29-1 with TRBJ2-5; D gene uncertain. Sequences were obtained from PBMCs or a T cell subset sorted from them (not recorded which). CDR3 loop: CSVALGETQYF. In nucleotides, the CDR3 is TGCAGCGTTGCCCTCGGAGAGACCCAGTACTTC.